Each of the 10 T cell receptor beta chains below was sequenced from the same sample in a study of blood T cell repertoires in COVID-19. Assay: immunoSEQ multiplex PCR; the TCRdb copy retains only in-frame clones and omits some. The table has under 200,000 clones, 80% to 90% seen once. Sequenced sample: peripheral blood. Source of these receptors: a woman between 45 and 65 years old with COVID-19, enrolled during active disease.

The rearrangement links TRBV7-6 to TRBJ2-6; D might be TRBD2 (5 bases). V was pared by 2 bases and J by 0 bases, with 17 bases between. The CDR3 runs to 19 residues. Per germline, CDR1 SGHVS and CDR2 FNYEAQ. CDR3 residues: CASSLMRAQLSSGANVLTF. CDR3 DNA: TGTGCCAGCAGCTTAATGAGGGCCCAACTTTCCTCTGGGGCCAACGTCCTGACTTTC.

The V call is TRBV7-2, the J call TRBJ2-3; TRBD2 agrees at 7 bases. This CDR3 region has 15 residues. V dropped 4 bases and J dropped 1; count of bases not matched to a gene: 5. The germline CDR1 and CDR2 sequences are SGHTA and FQGNSA. DNA for the CDR3: TGTGCCAGCAGCTCCCGGCTAGCGGGCACAGATACGCAGTATTTT. It is translated as CASSSRLAGTDTQYF.

Only a few counts were recorded for this clone. As DNA, the CDR3 is TGTGCCAGCAGCCGGGGACAGCGGACCACTGAAGCTTTCTTT. It yields the protein CASSRGQRTTEAFF. The gene calls are TRBV3-1 (or the pseudogene TRBV3-2) and TRBJ1-1, with 7 bases aligning to TRBD1. J gave up 4 bases and V 4 bases, and 6 bases lay outside the gene matches. In germline, CDR1 is LGHDT, CDR2 YNNKEL (reference sequence). The CDR3 loop spans 14 amino acids.

This clone was detected a few times. The chain carries TRBV6-8 and TRBJ2-7, with 8 bases aligning to TRBD1. This CDR3 spans 14 amino acids. Trimming took 5 bases from V and 1 from J; bases not matched to a gene: 4. Germline V gene lookup returns CDR1 MNHGY and CDR2 SAAAGT. CDR3 coding DNA: TGTGCCAGCAGTCCCGGGACAGGATCCTACGAGCAGTACTTC. Translated: CASSPGTGSYEQYF.

This chain joins TRBV28 and TRBJ2-7; maybe TRBD2 (6 bases). The germline V gene has CDR1 MDHEN and CDR2 SYDVKM. The CDR3 sequence is 14 residues long. With 6 bases removed from V and 1 base from J, the gap between germline ends came to 13 bases. CDR3 sequence reads: CASRLGGSSYEQYF. The CDR3 region has the DNA TGTGCCAGCAGGCTTGGGGGGAGTTCCTACGAGCAGTACTTC.

The genes are TRBV29-1 and TRBJ1-5; TRBD1 matches 9 bases. Germline V gene data show CDR1 as SQVTM and CDR2 as ANQGSEA. This CDR3 has 12 residues. Unmatched junction bases numbered 5, after V lost 7 bases and J lost 7 bases. The CDR3 bases are TGCAGCGGACAGGGGGAAGGACAGCCCCAGCATTTT. It encodes CSGQGEGQPQHF.

V and J are TRBV15 and TRBJ2-7; 7 positions match TRBD1. From germline, CDR1 is LNHNV and CDR2 YYDKDF (reference sequence). The CDR3 covers 16 residues. V was pared by 0 bases and J by 3 bases, with 8 bases of the junction left unmatched. CDR3 bases: TGTGCCACCAGCAGAGACAGACGGCAGGGGGTCTACGAGCAGTACTTC. Translated, it gives CATSRDRRQGVYEQYF.

This chain links TRBV21-1 with TRBJ1-6. TRBV21-1 is a pseudogene. This CDR3 spans 19 amino acids. The CDR3 region is CASSKVVGGASRKNSPLHF. CDR3 sequence (DNA): TGTGCCAGCAGCAAGGTGGTAGGGGGGGCCTCCAGGAAGAATTCACCCCTCCACTTT.

The chain joins TRBV11-2 to TRBJ2-5, with 9 nucleotides matching TRBD2. CDR3 length: 17 residues. The germline gives CDR1 SGHAT, CDR2 FQNNGV. V lost 0 bases and J lost 5; bases outside the gene matches: 10. For the CDR3, the DNA is TGTGCCAGCAGCTTAGATCTCGGCGGGGGGGCCATGGAGACCCAGTACTTC. Translation: CASSLDLGGGAMETQYF.

This sequence joins TRBV5-1 and TRBJ1-1; 8 bases agree with TRBD1. The CDR3 has 17 amino acids. Germline lookup yields CDR1 SGHRS and CDR2 YFSETQ. Trimming cost V 4 bases and J 5 bases; bases outside gene matches: 16. In DNA form, the CDR3 reads TGCGCCAGCAGCCTTAATTCCGGACAGGGCGCGGGGACTGAAGCTTTCTTT. Translation gives CASSLNSGQGAGTEAFF.